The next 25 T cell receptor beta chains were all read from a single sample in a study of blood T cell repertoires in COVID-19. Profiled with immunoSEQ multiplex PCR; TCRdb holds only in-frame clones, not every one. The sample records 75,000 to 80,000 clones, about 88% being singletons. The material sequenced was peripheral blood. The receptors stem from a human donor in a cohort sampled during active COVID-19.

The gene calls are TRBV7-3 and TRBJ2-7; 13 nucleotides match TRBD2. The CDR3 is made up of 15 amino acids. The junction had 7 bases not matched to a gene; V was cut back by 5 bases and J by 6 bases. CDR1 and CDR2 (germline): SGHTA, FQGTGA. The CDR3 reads CASSTTSGGSAEQYF. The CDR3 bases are TGTGCCAGCAGCACGACTAGCGGGGGGTCGGCCGAGCAGTACTTC.

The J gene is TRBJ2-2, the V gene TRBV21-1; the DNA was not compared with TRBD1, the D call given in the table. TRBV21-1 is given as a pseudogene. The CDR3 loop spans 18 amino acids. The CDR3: CASNTNRMQGVDTGELFF. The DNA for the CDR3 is TGTGCCAGCAACACGAACCGAATGCAGGGGGTAGACACCGGGGAGCTGTTTTTT.

CDR3 nucleotides: TGTGCCAGCAGCGTGCTGCCCGGGGGGAAGGGCACAGATACGCAGTATTTT. This encodes CASSVLPGGKGTDTQYF. The V and J genes are TRBV7-9 and TRBJ2-3; the match to TRBD2 covers 7 bases. The CDR3 has 17 amino acids. Trimming took 5 bases from V and 1 from J; bases not matched to a gene: 12. From germline, CDR1 is SEHNR and CDR2 FQNEAQ (reference sequence).

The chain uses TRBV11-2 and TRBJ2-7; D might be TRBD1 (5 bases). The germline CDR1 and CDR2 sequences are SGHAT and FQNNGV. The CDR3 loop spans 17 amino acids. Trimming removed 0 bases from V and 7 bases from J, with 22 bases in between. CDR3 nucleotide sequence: TGTGCCAGCAGCTTAGATGTGAGGCAGGGAAAATGGGCAGAGCAGTACTTC. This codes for CASSLDVRQGKWAEQYF.

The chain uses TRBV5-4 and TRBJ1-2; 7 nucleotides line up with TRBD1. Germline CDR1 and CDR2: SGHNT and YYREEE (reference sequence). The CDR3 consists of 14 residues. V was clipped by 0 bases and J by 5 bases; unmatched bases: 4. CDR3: CASSLVGQNYGYTF. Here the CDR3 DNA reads TGTGCCAGCAGCTTGGTGGGACAGAATTATGGCTACACCTTC.

The CDR3 loop is CASRSLLAGYTDTQYF. DNA for the CDR3: TGTGCCAGCAGAAGCCTCCTAGCGGGGTACACAGATACGCAGTATTTT. This chain uses TRBV5-8 with TRBJ2-3, with 9 positions matching TRBD2. The CDR3 consists of 16 residues. Germline V gene data show CDR1 as SGHTS and CDR2 as YDEGEE. The J segment lost 2 bases and the V segment lost 5 bases, leaving 9 bases of the junction unmatched.

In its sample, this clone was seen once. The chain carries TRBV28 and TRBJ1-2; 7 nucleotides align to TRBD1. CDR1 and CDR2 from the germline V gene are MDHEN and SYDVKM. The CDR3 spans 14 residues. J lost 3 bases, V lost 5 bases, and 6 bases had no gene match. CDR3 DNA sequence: TGTGCCAGCAGTGCCACAGGGGATTACTATGGCTACACCTTC. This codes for CASSATGDYYGYTF.

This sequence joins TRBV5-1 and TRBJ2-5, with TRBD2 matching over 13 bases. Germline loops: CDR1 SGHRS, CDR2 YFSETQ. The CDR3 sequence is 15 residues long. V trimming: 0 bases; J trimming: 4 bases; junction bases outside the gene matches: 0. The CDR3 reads CASSLGTSGRETQYF. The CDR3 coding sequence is TGCGCCAGCAGCTTGGGGACTAGCGGGAGAGAGACCCAGTACTTC. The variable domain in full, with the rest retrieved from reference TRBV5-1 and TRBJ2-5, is KAGVTQTPRYLIKTRGQQVTLSCSPISGHRSVSWYQQTPGQGLQFLFEYFSETQRNKGNFPGRFSGRQFSNSRSEMNVSTLELGDSALYLCASSLGTSGRETQYFGPGTRLLVL.

The CDR3 region is CASSQSPTGGIDTQYF. In DNA, the CDR3 is TGCGCCAGCAGCCAATCCCCGACAGGGGGCATAGATACGCAGTATTTT. The J gene is TRBJ2-3, the V gene TRBV4-1; 10 nucleotides line up with TRBD1. The CDR3 extends over 16 amino acids. CDR1 is MGHRA, CDR2 YSYEKL, per germline. Trimming cost V 2 bases and J 5 bases; bases outside gene matches: 7.

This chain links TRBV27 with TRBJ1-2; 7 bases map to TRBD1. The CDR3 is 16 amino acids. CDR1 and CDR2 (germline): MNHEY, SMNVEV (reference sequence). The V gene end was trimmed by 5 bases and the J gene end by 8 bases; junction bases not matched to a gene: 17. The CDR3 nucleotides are TGTGCCAGCAGTCCAGGACAGGAATTGAGGGTCGGAGGCTACACCTTC. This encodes CASSPGQELRVGGYTF.

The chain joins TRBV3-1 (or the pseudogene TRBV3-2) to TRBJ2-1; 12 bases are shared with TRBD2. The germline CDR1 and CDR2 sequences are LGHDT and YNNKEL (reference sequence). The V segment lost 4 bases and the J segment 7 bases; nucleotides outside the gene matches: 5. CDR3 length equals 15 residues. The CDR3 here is CASSRLAGGPNEQFF. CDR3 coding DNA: TGTGCCAGCAGCCGTCTAGCGGGGGGGCCAAATGAGCAGTTCTTC.

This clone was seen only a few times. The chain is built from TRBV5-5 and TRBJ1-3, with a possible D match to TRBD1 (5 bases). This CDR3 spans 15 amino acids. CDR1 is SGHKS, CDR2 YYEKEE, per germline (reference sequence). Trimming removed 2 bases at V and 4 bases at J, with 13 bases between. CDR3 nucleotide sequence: TGTGCCAGCAGCTTTACAGGAGCCTCCGGAAACACCATATATTTT. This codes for CASSFTGASGNTIYF.

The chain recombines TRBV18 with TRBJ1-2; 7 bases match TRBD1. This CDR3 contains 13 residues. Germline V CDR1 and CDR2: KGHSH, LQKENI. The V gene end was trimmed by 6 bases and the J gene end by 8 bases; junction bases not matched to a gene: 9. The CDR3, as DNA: TGTGCCAGCTCGGGGGACAGCCCTCTAGGCTACACCTTC. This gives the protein CASSGDSPLGYTF.

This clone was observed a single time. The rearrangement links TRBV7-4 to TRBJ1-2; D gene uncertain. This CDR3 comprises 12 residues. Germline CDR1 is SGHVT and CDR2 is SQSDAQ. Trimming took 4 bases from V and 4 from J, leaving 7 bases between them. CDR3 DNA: TGTGCCAGCAGCTCCCCTTCCTATGGCTACACCTTC. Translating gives CASSSPSYGYTF.

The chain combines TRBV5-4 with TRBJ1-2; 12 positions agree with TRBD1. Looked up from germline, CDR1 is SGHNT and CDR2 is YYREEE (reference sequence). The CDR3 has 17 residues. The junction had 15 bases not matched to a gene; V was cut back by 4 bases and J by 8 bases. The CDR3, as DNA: TGTGCCAGCAGCGTCGGGACAGGGGGCGCGAAGGGCGGCGGCTACACCTTC. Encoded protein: CASSVGTGGAKGGGYTF.

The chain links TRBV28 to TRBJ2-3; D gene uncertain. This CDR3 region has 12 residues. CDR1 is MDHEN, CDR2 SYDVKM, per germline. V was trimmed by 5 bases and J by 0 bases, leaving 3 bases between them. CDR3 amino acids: CASSLSTDTQYF. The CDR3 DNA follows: TGTGCCAGCAGTCTTAGCACAGATACGCAGTATTTT.

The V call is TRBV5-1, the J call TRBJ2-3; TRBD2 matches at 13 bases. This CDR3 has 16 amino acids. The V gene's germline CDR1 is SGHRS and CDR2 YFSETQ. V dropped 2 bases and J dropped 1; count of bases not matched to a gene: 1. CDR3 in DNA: TGCGCCAGCAGCTTAGGGACTAGCGGGGGCACAGATACGCAGTATTTT. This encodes CASSLGTSGGTDTQYF.

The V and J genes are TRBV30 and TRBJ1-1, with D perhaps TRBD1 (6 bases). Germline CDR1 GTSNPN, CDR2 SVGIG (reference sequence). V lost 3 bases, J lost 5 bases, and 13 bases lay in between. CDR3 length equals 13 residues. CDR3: CAWRAGVWTEAFF. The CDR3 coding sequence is TGTGCCTGGAGGGCAGGGGTGTGGACTGAAGCTTTCTTT.

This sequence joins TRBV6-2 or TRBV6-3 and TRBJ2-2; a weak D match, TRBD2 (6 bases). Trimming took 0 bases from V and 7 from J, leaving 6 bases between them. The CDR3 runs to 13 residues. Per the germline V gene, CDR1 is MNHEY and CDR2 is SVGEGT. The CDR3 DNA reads TGTGCCAGCAGTTACTCCGGGGGCGGGGAGCTGTTTTTT. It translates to CASSYSGGGELFF.

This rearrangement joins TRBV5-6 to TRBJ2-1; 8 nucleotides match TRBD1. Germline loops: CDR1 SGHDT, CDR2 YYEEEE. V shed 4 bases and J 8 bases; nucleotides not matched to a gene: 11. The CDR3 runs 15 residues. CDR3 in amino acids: CASSILQDRDYEQFF. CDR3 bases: TGTGCCAGCAGCATCCTCCAGGACAGGGACTATGAGCAGTTCTTC.

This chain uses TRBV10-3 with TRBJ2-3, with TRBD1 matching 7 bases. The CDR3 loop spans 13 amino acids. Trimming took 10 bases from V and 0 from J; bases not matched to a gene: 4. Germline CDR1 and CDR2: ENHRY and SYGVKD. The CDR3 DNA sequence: TGTGCCACCCGGGACAGTAGCACAGATACGCAGTATTTT. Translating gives CATRDSSTDTQYF.

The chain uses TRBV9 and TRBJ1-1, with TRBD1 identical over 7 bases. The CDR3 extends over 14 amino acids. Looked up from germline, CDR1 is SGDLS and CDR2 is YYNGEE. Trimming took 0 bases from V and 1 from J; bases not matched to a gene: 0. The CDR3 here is CASSVGQGNTEAFF. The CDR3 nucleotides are TGTGCCAGCAGCGTAGGACAGGGGAACACTGAAGCTTTCTTT.

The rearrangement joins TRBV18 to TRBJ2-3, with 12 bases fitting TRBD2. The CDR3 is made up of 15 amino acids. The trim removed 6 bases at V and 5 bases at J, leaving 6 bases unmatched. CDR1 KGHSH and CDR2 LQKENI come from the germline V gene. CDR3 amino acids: CASSRTSGGRDTQYF. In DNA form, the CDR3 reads TGTGCCAGCTCCCGCACTAGCGGGGGGAGAGATACGCAGTATTTT.

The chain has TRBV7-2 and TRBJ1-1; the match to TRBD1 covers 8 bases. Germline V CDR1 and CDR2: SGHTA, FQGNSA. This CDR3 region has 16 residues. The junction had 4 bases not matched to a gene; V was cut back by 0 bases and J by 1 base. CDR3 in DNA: TGTGCCAGCAGCTTAGCGGGGACAGGTACGAACACTGAAGCTTTCTTT. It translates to CASSLAGTGTNTEAFF.

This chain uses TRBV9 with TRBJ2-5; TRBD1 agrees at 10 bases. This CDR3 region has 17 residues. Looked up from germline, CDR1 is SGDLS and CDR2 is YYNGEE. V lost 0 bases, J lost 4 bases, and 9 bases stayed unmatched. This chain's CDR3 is CASSVGSSDRGVETQYF. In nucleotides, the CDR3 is TGTGCCAGCAGCGTAGGCAGTTCGGACAGGGGGGTAGAGACCCAGTACTTC. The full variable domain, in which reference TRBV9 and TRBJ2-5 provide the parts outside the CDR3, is DSGVTQTPKHLITATGQRVTLRCSPRSGDLSVYWYQQSLDQGLQFLIQYYNGEERAKGNILERFSAQQFPDLHSELNLSSLELGDSALYFCASSVGSSDRGVETQYFGPGTRLLVL.